These 8 T cell receptor beta chains were sequenced from one sample in a study of cytomegalovirus exposure and HLA in healthy donors. In the PCR, 60 Vbeta and 13 Jbeta primers were used. Some clones are missing from TCRdb's copy, which holds only in-frame ones; the method was immunoSEQ multiplex PCR. The sample gives around 190,000 clones, 80% to 85% of which show up once; around 0.99% is in the top ten. The source material was PBMCs. The receptors derive from a woman aged 35 to 49 in good health and CMV-seronegative.

The chain uses TRBV2 and TRBJ2-5; a possible D gene is TRBD1 (5 bases). Germline lookup yields CDR1 SNHLY and CDR2 FYNNEI. V gave up 1 base and J gave up 5 bases, with 11 bases separating them. This CDR3 contains 14 residues. CDR3 residues: CASSEGRVRETQYF. The DNA of the CDR3 is TGTGCCAGCAGTGAAGGCAGGGTTAGGGAGACCCAGTACTTC. The variable domain in full, completed from reference TRBV2 and TRBJ2-5, reads EPEVTQTPSHQVTQMGQEVILRCVPISNHLYFYWYRQILGQKVEFLVSFYNNEISEKSEIFDDQFSVERPDGSNFTLKIRSTKLEDSAMYFCASSEGRVRETQYFGPGTRLLVL.

This chain connects TRBV4-1 to TRBJ1-2, with 11 bases that match TRBD1. Germline CDR1 and CDR2: MGHRA and YSYEKL. CDR3 size: 16 residues. J lost 6 bases, V lost 0 bases, and 6 bases had no gene match. The CDR3 coding sequence is TGCGCCAGCAGCCAAGATCCGGGACAGGGGGGGAATGGCTACACCTTC. Translating it yields CASSQDPGQGGNGYTF.

This clone was seen a handful of times. The gene calls are TRBV19 and TRBJ1-6; TRBD1 matches at 7 bases. After removal of 4 bases from V and 7 bases from J, the junction contained 7 bases not matched to a gene. The CDR3 consists of 15 residues. The germline V gene has CDR1 LNHDA and CDR2 SQIVND (reference sequence). The CDR3 spells CASSTPGQMNSPLHF. CDR3 DNA sequence: TGTGCCAGTAGTACACCGGGACAGATGAATTCACCCCTCCACTTT.

The chain joins TRBV7-8 to TRBJ1-1; D not certain. Between the trimmed V and J ends, which lost 4 bases and 6 bases, there was a span of 18 bases. The germline gives CDR1 SGHVS, CDR2 FQNEAQ. The CDR3 consists of 15 residues. Here the CDR3 DNA reads TGTGCCAGCAGCTCCGAAATGTCGTATCGGGCTGAAGCTTTCTTT. As protein: CASSSEMSYRAEAFF. Full variable domain (outside the CDR3, taken from reference TRBV7-8 and TRBJ1-1): GAGVSQSPRYKVAKRGQDVALRCDPISGHVSLFWYQQALGQGPEFLTYFQNEAQLDKSGLPSDRFFAERPEGSVSTLKIQRTQQEDSAVYLCASSSEMSYRAEAFFGQGTRLTVV.

The J gene is TRBJ1-1, the V gene TRBV11-2, with 8 bases fitting TRBD1. The germline V gene has CDR1 SGHAT and CDR2 FQNNGV. V shed 0 bases, J shed 10 bases, and the junction held 7 bases outside the gene matches. The CDR3 totals 14 residues. The DNA for the CDR3 is TGTGCCAGCAGCTTAGATCGACAGGGGCGGGTAGCTTTCTTT. Its translation is CASSLDRQGRVAFF.

This rearrangement joins TRBV7-9 to TRBJ1-6, with D perhaps TRBD1 (6 bases). Trimming shortened V by 5 bases and J by 3 bases, and 11 bases separated the two germline ends. Germline values: CDR1 SEHNR, CDR2 FQNEAQ (reference sequence). There are 15 residues in the CDR3. The CDR3 DNA reads as TGTGCCAGCAGCCCAGGGACAAACTATAATTCACCCCTCCACTTT. Protein product: CASSPGTNYNSPLHF.

This sequence joins TRBV6-1 and TRBJ1-5; D is ambiguous. Germline V gene sequence: CDR1 MNHNS, CDR2 SASEGT. The V end lost 4 bases, the J end lost 0 bases, and 4 bases lay between the germline ends. CDR3 length: 13 amino acids. CDR3 protein: CASSVNSNQPQHF. The DNA of the CDR3 is TGTGCCAGCAGTGTTAATAGCAATCAGCCCCAGCATTTT.

The rearrangement links TRBV28 to TRBJ2-3; the D gene is possibly TRBD1 (5 bases). CDR1 and CDR2 from the germline V gene are MDHEN and SYDVKM. The V end was cut by 7 bases, the J end by 5 bases, with 16 bases between. The CDR3 runs to 14 residues. CDR3 coding DNA: TGTGCCAGCACCGAAACCTCAGGGTTAGATACGCAGTATTTT. Translation gives CASTETSGLDTQYF.